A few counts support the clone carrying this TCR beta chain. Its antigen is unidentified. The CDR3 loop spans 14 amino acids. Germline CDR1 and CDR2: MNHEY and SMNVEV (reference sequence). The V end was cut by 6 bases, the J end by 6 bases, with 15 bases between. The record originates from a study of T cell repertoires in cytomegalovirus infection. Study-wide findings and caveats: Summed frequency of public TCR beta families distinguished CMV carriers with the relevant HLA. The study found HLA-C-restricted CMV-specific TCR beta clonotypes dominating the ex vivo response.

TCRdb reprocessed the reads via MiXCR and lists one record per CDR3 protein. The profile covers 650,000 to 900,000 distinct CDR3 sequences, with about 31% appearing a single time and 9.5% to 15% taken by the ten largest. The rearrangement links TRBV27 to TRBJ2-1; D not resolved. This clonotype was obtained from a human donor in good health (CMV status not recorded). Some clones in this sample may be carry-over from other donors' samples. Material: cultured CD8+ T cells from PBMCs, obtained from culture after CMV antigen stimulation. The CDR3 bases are TGTGCCAGCAGGCAAGCCCTACTGCTCAATGAGCAGTTCTTC. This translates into CASRQALLLNEQFF.